Listed here are 5 T cell receptor beta chains from one sample, sequenced in a study of T-cell reconstitution after alpha-beta-depleted transplantation in children. During its preparation, the TCRbeta library received unique molecular identifiers. TCRdb redid the calling of the PCR reads with MiXCR, one entry per CDR3 protein. The data contain hundreds of thousands of distinct CDR3 sequences, about 10% of them seen just once; the ten biggest clones take up 2%. Here the sequenced sample was PBMCs, taken before TCRalphabeta/CD19-depleted stem cell transplant. Source of these receptors: a child aged 2 to 15 with inherited bone marrow failure, due to receive a stem cell transplant.

In regard to this clonotype: It differs at one base from a far larger clone, so likely a read error. The chain joins TRBV2 to TRBJ2-1; 9 bases fit TRBD2. The length of the CDR3 is 15 residues. CDR1 SNHLY and CDR2 FYNNEI come from the germline V gene. This CDR3 is CASSLLAGPYNEQSF. The CDR3 nucleotides are TGTGCCAGCAGTCTACTAGCGGGCCCTTACAATGAGCAGTCCTTC.

At least ten counts were recorded for this clonotype. This sequence joins TRBV20-1 and TRBJ2-7, with TRBD2 identical over 7 bases. V shed 0 bases and J 9 bases; nucleotides not matched to a gene: 11. Germline V gene sequence: CDR1 DFQATT, CDR2 SNEGSKA (reference sequence). The CDR3 contains 14 residues. CDR3 amino acids: CSARDGVREQRQYF. The DNA of the CDR3 is TGCAGTGCTAGAGATGGGGTGCGGGAGCAAAGGCAGTACTTC.

The chain employs TRBV20-1 and TRBJ2-1, with 7 bases fitting TRBD2. The CDR3 length is 17 residues. Trimming at V came to 1 base and at J to 0 bases, leaving 9 bases not matched to a gene. The germline gives CDR1 DFQATT, CDR2 SNEGSKA (reference sequence). In DNA, the CDR3 is TGCAGTGCTAGAGTTATGGAGGCTAGCGGCTCCTACAATGAGCAGTTCTTC. Its protein is CSARVMEASGSYNEQFF.

In its sample, this clonotype was seen many times. V is TRBV4-1 and J is TRBJ2-3; D possibly corresponds to TRBD2 (5 bases). Trimming cost V 4 bases and J 0 bases, with 17 bases left between them. Germline CDR1 reads MGHRA; CDR2 reads YSYEKL. CDR3 length equals 17 residues. The CDR3 bases are TGCGCCAGCAGCCCCAGCGGTGTTGGGATTAGCACAGATACGCAGTATTTT. Its protein product is CASSPSGVGISTDTQYF.

Ten or more counts support this clonotype. This rearrangement joins TRBV7-2 to TRBJ2-3; D remains unclear. Per germline, CDR1 SGHTA and CDR2 FQGNSA. Trimming shortened V by 5 bases and J by 6 bases, and 9 bases separated the two germline ends. The CDR3 sequence is 12 residues long. The chain's CDR3 is CASSPLWDTQYF. The CDR3 DNA is TGTGCCAGCAGCCCCCTCTGGGATACGCAGTATTTT.